This passage covers 27 T cell receptor beta chains from one sample sequenced in a study of sequential checkpoint blockade in melanoma. The treatment is: randomized to nivolumab then ipilimumab (arm A) or the reverse (arm B). Sequencing was performed with immunoSEQ multiplex PCR; in TCRdb, only in-frame clones are kept and a portion is missing. The sample lists 15,000 to 20,000 clones, 55% to 80% occurring once. This specimen was CD8+ T cells sorted from blood (inferred from file names), taken from a patient given nivolumab and ipilimumab in sequence. Receptors were obtained from a human donor with melanoma.

J is TRBJ2-3 and V is TRBV7-9; 10 bases align to TRBD2. V lost 11 bases to trimming and J lost 0 bases; unmatched junction nucleotides: 8. Germline-derived CDR1 and CDR2 are SEHNR and FQNEAQ (reference sequence). This CDR3 spans 15 amino acids. CDR3 residues: CAAQLAGISTDTQYF. CDR3 DNA: TGTGCCGCCCAACTAGCGGGGATTAGCACAGATACGCAGTATTTT.

CDR3 amino acids: CASSHRAGRLNYGYTF. The DNA of the CDR3 is TGTGCCAGCAGCCACAGGGCAGGTCGTCTGAACTATGGCTACACCTTC. This sequence joins TRBV6-6 and TRBJ1-2; D may be TRBD1 (6 bases). The V gene's germline CDR1 is MNHNY and CDR2 SVGAGI (reference sequence). V gave up 6 bases and J gave up 2 bases, with 19 bases separating them. This CDR3 region has 16 residues.

The chain recombines TRBV9 with TRBJ2-7, with 7 bases fitting TRBD1. This CDR3 is 15 amino acids long. CDR1 SGDLS and CDR2 YYNGEE come from the germline V gene. J gave up 3 bases and V 0 bases, and 6 bases lay outside the gene matches. The CDR3 reads CASSVDPGQLYEQYF. The DNA of the CDR3 is TGTGCCAGCAGCGTAGATCCGGGACAGCTCTACGAGCAGTACTTC.

This clone is a singleton in its sample. CDR3 amino acids: CASSHLQESEKLFF. The DNA for the CDR3 is TGCGCCAGCAGCCACCTACAGGAGTCCGAAAAACTGTTTTTT. The J gene is TRBJ1-4, the V gene TRBV4-1, with D possibly being TRBD1 (5 bases). From germline, CDR1 is MGHRA and CDR2 YSYEKL. V was trimmed by 3 bases and J by 8 bases, leaving 13 bases between them. The CDR3 is 14 residues long.

The rearrangement uses TRBV7-8 and TRBJ1-5; the match to TRBD1 covers 7 bases. This CDR3 is built from 17 residues. Per germline, CDR1 SGHVS and CDR2 FQNEAQ. With V trimmed by 5 bases and J by 5 bases, 15 bases remained unmatched. CDR3 DNA sequence: TGTGCCAGCAGCCCAAGGAACAGGGACAGAGGATATCAGCCCCAGCATTTT. Translated, it gives CASSPRNRDRGYQPQHF. The entire variable domain, with the rest obtained from reference TRBV7-8 and TRBJ1-5, is as follows: GAGVSQSPRYKVAKRGQDVALRCDPISGHVSLFWYQQALGQGPEFLTYFQNEAQLDKSGLPSDRFFAERPEGSVSTLKIQRTQQEDSAVYLCASSPRNRDRGYQPQHFGDGTRLSIL.

In regard to this clone: At one of its ends the junction is not consistent with the germline gene, which may arise from a read error. V and J are TRBV4-1 and TRBJ1-1, with 7 bases identical to TRBD1. The CDR3 is made up of 16 amino acids. In germline, CDR1 is MGHRA, CDR2 YSYEKL. CDR3 coding DNA: TGTGCCAGCAGCCCCGGACAGGAGGGGCCGAACACTGAAGCTTTCTTT. Translating it yields CASSPGQEGPNTEAFF.

V and J are TRBV4-1 and TRBJ1-2; TRBD1 agrees at 8 bases. CDR1 and CDR2 from the germline V gene are MGHRA and YSYEKL. The CDR3 extends over 15 amino acids. V trimming: 0 bases; J trimming: 8 bases; junction bases outside the gene matches: 8. The CDR3 DNA is TGCGCCAGCAGCCAAGAGCGGACAGGGTCAGGGGGCTACACCTTC. It specifies CASSQERTGSGGYTF.

The gene calls are TRBV9 and TRBJ1-5; D not certain. Trimming pared 0 bases from V and 0 bases from J, leaving 7 bases between. This CDR3 has 15 residues. Germline V gene data show CDR1 as SGDLS and CDR2 as YYNGEE. This CDR3 reads CASSVGQNSNQPQHF. The CDR3 region has the DNA TGTGCCAGCAGCGTAGGGCAGAATAGCAATCAGCCCCAGCATTTT.

The chain couples TRBV4-2 to TRBJ1-3; D is possibly TRBD1 (6 bases). CDR1 and CDR2 (germline): LGHNA, YNFKEQ. The CDR3 has 16 amino acids. V was shortened by 0 bases and J by 3 bases, with 12 bases between the two germline ends. CDR3 sequence reads: CASSQEAGALGNTIYF. The CDR3 nucleotides are TGTGCCAGCAGCCAAGAGGCAGGGGCCCTTGGAAACACCATATATTTT.

The chain uses TRBV30 and TRBJ2-7; a weak D match, TRBD2 (5 bases). V was cut by 4 bases and J by 2 bases, with 12 bases left in between. The CDR3 is 13 residues long. Germline V CDR1 and CDR2: GTSNPN, SVGIG (reference sequence). The CDR3 nucleotides are TGTGCCTGGACACTAGATCCCGCCTACGAGCAGTACTTC. Translated: CAWTLDPAYEQYF.

The J gene is TRBJ2-7, the V gene TRBV4-1, with 7 positions matching TRBD2. The CDR3 runs to 14 residues. In germline, CDR1 is MGHRA, CDR2 YSYEKL. Trimming cost V 5 bases and J 2 bases; bases outside gene matches: 6. CDR3 loop: CASSTGTKPYEQYF. The CDR3 DNA reads as TGCGCCAGCAGCACCGGGACTAAACCCTACGAGCAGTACTTC.

The chain combines TRBV28 with TRBJ2-6; 8 bases match TRBD1. The CDR3 has 14 amino acids. CDR1 is MDHEN and CDR2 is SYDVKM in the germline V gene. The junction had 1 base not matched to a gene; V was cut back by 9 bases and J by 0 bases. The chain's CDR3 is CASTGGSGANVLTF. The CDR3 bases are TGTGCCAGTACAGGGGGCTCTGGGGCCAACGTCCTGACTTTC. Together with reference TRBV28 and TRBJ2-6, the CDR3 gives the full variable domain: DVKVTQSSRYLVKRTGEKVFLECVQDMDHENMFWYRQDPGLGLRLIYFSYDVKMKEKGDIPEGYSVSREKKERFSLILESASTNQTSMYLCASTGGSGANVLTFGAGSRLTVL.

The table lists this clone with a few counts. V and J are TRBV28 and TRBJ1-4, with D unresolved. The V and J ends lost 2 bases and 7 bases respectively, with 17 bases between them. CDR3 length equals 16 residues. Per the germline V gene, CDR1 is MDHEN and CDR2 is SYDVKM. This CDR3 reads CASSLGPTWIGEKLFF. The CDR3 coding sequence is TGTGCCAGCAGTTTAGGCCCGACATGGATCGGTGAAAAACTGTTTTTT.

V is TRBV20-1 and J is TRBJ1-5; D is undetermined. Germline loops: CDR1 DFQATT, CDR2 SNEGSKA (reference sequence). The CDR3 is 9 residues long. V lost 7 bases and J lost 10, with 8 bases in between. The CDR3 loop reads CSGGQPQHF. The CDR3 DNA is TGCAGTGGAGGGCAACCCCAGCATTTT.

The rearrangement uses TRBV19 and TRBJ1-1; unclear D gene. V lost 3 bases, J lost 1 base, and 6 bases lay in between. CDR3 length: 13 residues. CDR1 and CDR2 from the germline V gene are LNHDA and SQIVND (reference sequence). The CDR3 is CASSMGRNTEAFF. For the CDR3, the DNA is TGTGCCAGTAGTATGGGGAGGAACACTGAAGCTTTCTTT.

This chain uses TRBV19 with TRBJ1-2; TRBD1 matches 7 bases. With V trimmed by 1 base and J by 1 base, 6 bases remained unmatched. The CDR3 runs 16 residues. The germline V gene encodes CDR1 LNHDA and CDR2 SQIVND (reference sequence). The CDR3 DNA is TGTGCCAGTAGTATAGTCCCGGGACAGCTTAACTATGGCTACACCTTC. It specifies CASSIVPGQLNYGYTF. The full variable domain, in which reference TRBV19 and TRBJ1-2 provide the parts outside the CDR3, is DGGITQSPKYLFRKEGQNVTLSCEQNLNHDAMYWYRQDPGQGLRLIYYSQIVNDFQKGDIAEGYSVSREKKESFPLTVTSAQKNPTAFYLCASSIVPGQLNYGYTFGSGTRLTVV.

The V call is TRBV4-1, the J call TRBJ2-7; 9 bases are a match to TRBD1. CDR3 size: 15 residues. The trim removed 0 bases at V and 3 bases at J, leaving 3 bases unmatched. Germline-derived CDR1 and CDR2 are MGHRA and YSYEKL. As DNA, the CDR3 is TGCGCCAGCAGCCAAGATCCGGGACAGGGCTACGAGCAGTACTTC. Its translation is CASSQDPGQGYEQYF.

The CDR3 region is CASSLEGQGGGYTEAFF. The CDR3 nucleotides are TGTGCCAGCAGCTTAGAAGGACAGGGGGGAGGGTATACTGAAGCTTTCTTT. The rearrangement uses TRBV7-8 and TRBJ1-1, with TRBD1 matching over 10 bases. CDR3 length: 17 amino acids. The germline CDR1 and CDR2 sequences are SGHVS and FQNEAQ. J gave up 5 bases and V 1 base, and 10 bases lay outside the gene matches.

The genes are TRBV6-6 and TRBJ2-1; 7 nucleotides line up with TRBD2. Germline V gene lookup returns CDR1 MNHNY and CDR2 SVGAGI (reference sequence). The CDR3 is 12 amino acids. DNA of the CDR3: TGTGCGCTGGGGGGGGAGTACAATGAGCAGTTCTTC. Translation gives CALGGEYNEQFF.

The chain couples TRBV6-1 to TRBJ2-7, with D perhaps TRBD1 (5 bases). The CDR3 covers 16 residues. With 1 base removed from V and 6 bases from J, the gap between germline ends came to 19 bases. Looked up from germline, CDR1 is MNHNS and CDR2 is SASEGT. CDR3 residues: CASSEVPGASDFEQYF. DNA for the CDR3: TGTGCCAGCAGTGAAGTGCCTGGGGCCTCAGACTTCGAGCAGTACTTC.

V is TRBV7-3 and J is TRBJ2-7; 9 positions match TRBD2. This CDR3 is built from 13 residues. The germline V gene has CDR1 SGHTA and CDR2 FQGTGA. The V gene end was trimmed by 2 bases and the J gene end by 5 bases; junction bases not matched to a gene: 1. The CDR3 bases are TGTGCCAGCAGCTTAGCTAGCGGGGACGAGCAGTACTTC. Its protein is CASSLASGDEQYF. Using reference TRBV7-3 and TRBJ2-7 for the parts outside the CDR3, the full variable domain is GAGVSQTPSNKVTEKGKYVELRCDPISGHTALYWYRQSLGQGPEFLIYFQGTGAADDSGLPNDRFFAVRPEGSVSTLKIQRTERGDSAVYLCASSLASGDEQYFGPGTRLTVT.

The V and J genes are TRBV11-3 and TRBJ1-5, with TRBD1 matching 7 bases. V shed 3 bases, J shed 0 bases, and the junction held 2 bases outside the gene matches. The germline V gene has CDR1 SGHNT and CDR2 YENEEA. This CDR3 has 15 residues. This CDR3 is CASSLGQSSNQPQHF. The CDR3 DNA reads as TGTGCCAGCAGCTTGGGACAGAGTAGCAATCAGCCCCAGCATTTT.

This sequence joins TRBV5-4 and TRBJ2-7, with 9 bases lining up with TRBD2. This CDR3 is built from 16 residues. Germline V gene sequence: CDR1 SGHNT, CDR2 YYREEE (reference sequence). Trimming at V came to 6 bases and at J to 5 bases, leaving 15 bases not matched to a gene. The CDR3 DNA reads as TGTGCCAGCACCTTAAAAAGGGAGCGGGGGGCCGACGAGCAGTACTTC. It translates to CASTLKRERGADEQYF.

The J gene is TRBJ2-7, the V gene TRBV6-5; D ambiguous. This CDR3 region has 13 residues. The V end was cut by 0 bases, the J end by 7 bases, with 10 bases between. Per the germline V gene, CDR1 is MNHEY and CDR2 is SVGAGI. The CDR3 nucleotides read TGTGCCAGCAGTTACTCCTACTATGGTGAGCAGTACTTC. The encoded protein is CASSYSYYGEQYF.

This clone was picked up a small number of times. The chain combines TRBV7-9 with TRBJ1-4, with D hard to call. CDR3 size: 14 residues. The V end was cut by 5 bases, the J end by 6 bases, with 13 bases between. Germline CDR1 is SEHNR and CDR2 is FQNEAQ (reference sequence). The CDR3 coding sequence is TGTGCCAGCAGCCAATCCGGGAGAGATGAAAAACTGTTTTTT. It specifies CASSQSGRDEKLFF. Full variable domain (remainder filled in from reference TRBV7-9 and TRBJ1-4): DTGVSQNPRHKITKRGQNVTFRCDPISEHNRLYWYRQTLGQGPEFLTYFQNEAQLEKSRLLSDRFSAERPKGSFSTLEIQRTEQGDSAMYLCASSQSGRDEKLFFGSGTQLSVL.

The CDR3: CASSETQGSYEQYF. As DNA, the CDR3 is TGTGCCAGCAGTGAAACACAGGGGTCCTACGAGCAGTACTTC. V gene TRBV6-1 combines with J gene TRBJ2-7; 7 bases align to TRBD1. The CDR3 is made up of 14 amino acids. Germline CDR1 is MNHNS and CDR2 is SASEGT. The ends lost 2 bases at V and 1 base at J; junction bases unmatched: 2.

There are a few counts of this clone. This chain joins TRBV7-9 and TRBJ1-1; D might be TRBD1 (6 bases). V dropped 6 bases and J dropped 7 bases, with 12 bases sitting between them. The CDR3 consists of 12 residues. Germline CDR1 is SEHNR and CDR2 is FQNEAQ (reference sequence). For the CDR3, the DNA is TGTGCCAGCAGGAAGACAGGTTTTGAAGCTTTCTTT. Protein product: CASRKTGFEAFF.